This passage covers 27 T cell receptor beta chains from one sample sequenced in a study of cytomegalovirus exposure and HLA in healthy donors. The study ran its PCR with 60 Vbeta and 13 Jbeta primers. Measured with immunoSEQ multiplex PCR; TCRdb has only the in-frame clones, and not every one. The sample comprises about 150,000 clones, approximately 80% of which are singletons, and under 4.5% rests with the top ten. The sample comprised PBMCs. The receptors shown here come from a woman between 40 and 50 years old in good health and CMV-seronegative.

This clone turned up a few times. The chain combines TRBV4-1 with TRBJ1-1; D gene uncertain. The CDR3 loop spans 15 amino acids. The V gene lost 1 base and the J gene lost 7 bases, with 16 bases spanning the gap. Germline CDR1 reads MGHRA; CDR2 reads YSYEKL. Written as DNA, the CDR3 is TGCGCCAGCAGCCAAGTACGGGGTAAGGAAGGTGAAGCTTTCTTT. Translation: CASSQVRGKEGEAFF.

The chain combines TRBV19 with TRBJ2-3; TRBD1 is a possible D gene (5 bases). This CDR3 spans 13 amino acids. Trimming removed 11 bases at V and 1 base at J, with 13 bases between. Germline V gene data show CDR1 as LNHDA and CDR2 as SQIVND (reference sequence). The CDR3 reads CAVTGQGTDTQYF. The CDR3 DNA sequence: TGTGCCGTCACAGGTCAAGGCACAGATACGCAGTATTTT. The full variable domain, completed using reference TRBV19 and TRBJ2-3, is DGGITQSPKYLFRKEGQNVTLSCEQNLNHDAMYWYRQDPGQGLRLIYYSQIVNDFQKGDIAEGYSVSREKKESFPLTVTSAQKNPTAFYLCAVTGQGTDTQYFGPGTRLTVL.

Of note for this clone: Other DNA sequences in this sample translate to the same CDR3. V and J are TRBV5-1 and TRBJ2-7; perhaps TRBD2 as D (7 bases). The CDR3 consists of 15 residues. V lost 0 bases and J 2 bases, leaving 12 bases between the germline ends. CDR1 is SGHRS, CDR2 YFSETQ, per germline. The CDR3 nucleotides read TGCGCCAGCAGCTTGGAGGGGAGGGGGGCCTACGAGCAGTACTTC. This sequence encodes CASSLEGRGAYEQYF.

CDR3: CASRRGQGAYNEQFF. The CDR3 nucleotides are TGTGCCAGCAGACGCGGACAGGGGGCCTACAATGAGCAGTTCTTC. V usage is TRBV2 and J usage is TRBJ2-1, with 10 bases matching TRBD1. The J segment lost 2 bases and the V segment lost 6 bases, leaving 4 bases of the junction unmatched. Germline loops: CDR1 SNHLY, CDR2 FYNNEI. The CDR3 covers 15 residues.

The rearrangement links TRBV18 to TRBJ2-7, with 12 bases matching TRBD2. This CDR3 has 15 residues. Unmatched junction bases numbered 4, after V lost 6 bases and J lost 1 base. CDR1 is KGHSH and CDR2 is LQKENI in the germline V gene. CDR3: CASSPGTSGSYEQYF. In DNA form, the CDR3 reads TGTGCCAGCTCGCCGGGGACTAGCGGGTCCTACGAGCAGTACTTC.

This clone appeared once. The chain is built from TRBV23-1 and TRBJ1-6; D might be TRBD1 (5 bases). TRBV23-1 is labeled an ORF, and its function is uncertain. Trimming left V 0 bases short and J 7 bases short, with 13 bases between. This CDR3 comprises 16 residues. CDR3 in amino acids: CASSQSKRGGNSPLHF. The CDR3 DNA follows: TGCGCCAGCAGTCAATCGAAGCGGGGGGGGAATTCACCCCTCCACTTT.

A few counts support this clone. This sequence joins TRBV6-6 and TRBJ2-7; D not certain. Germline values: CDR1 MNHNY, CDR2 SVGAGI (reference sequence). The V and J ends lost 0 bases and 4 bases respectively, with 16 bases between them. The CDR3 is made up of 16 amino acids. CDR3: CASSYSSGMIRYEQYF. Written as DNA, the CDR3 is TGTGCCAGCAGTTACTCATCGGGTATGATCCGATACGAGCAGTACTTC.

The gene calls are TRBV5-6 and TRBJ2-3; D possibly corresponds to TRBD1 (7 bases). From germline, CDR1 is SGHDT and CDR2 YYEEEE. CDR3 size: 16 residues. Deletions cut 0 bases from V and 1 base from J, with 12 bases between. This CDR3 reads CASSLVRGAGTDTQYF. The CDR3 region has the DNA TGTGCCAGCAGCTTGGTCAGGGGGGCCGGCACAGATACGCAGTATTTT.

V gene TRBV29-1 combines with J gene TRBJ1-2; no reliable D call. Trimming cost V 4 bases and J 1 base, with 19 bases left between them. Germline CDR1 and CDR2: SQVTM and ANQGSEA. The CDR3 runs 16 residues. The CDR3 spells CSVVLPSRLLNYGYTF. CDR3 bases: TGCAGCGTTGTATTGCCCTCTAGGCTACTTAACTATGGCTACACCTTC.

The CDR3 spells CASTQRGTYFNYGYTF. The CDR3 coding sequence is TGTGCCAGCACCCAAAGGGGGACATATTTTAACTATGGCTACACCTTC. This chain links TRBV21-1 with TRBJ1-2; TRBD1, the D gene given by the table, was not confirmed from the DNA. TRBV21-1 is recorded as a pseudogene. The CDR3 loop spans 16 amino acids.

The genes are TRBV18 and TRBJ1-4, with TRBD1 matching 9 bases. Germline-derived CDR1 and CDR2 are KGHSH and LQKENI. V shed 8 bases and J 7 bases; nucleotides not matched to a gene: 5. The CDR3 covers 13 residues. The CDR3 nucleotides read TGTGCCAGCACCCGGGACAGGGCTGAAAAACTGTTTTTT. It translates to CASTRDRAEKLFF.

The gene calls are TRBV19 and TRBJ1-1; perhaps TRBD1 as D (6 bases). The CDR3 runs 17 residues. The germline V and J ends were trimmed by 7 bases and 0 bases, with 21 bases remaining between them. Germline V lookup: CDR1 LNHDA, CDR2 SQIVND (reference sequence). The CDR3 bases are TGTGCCAGTACCGGGGGGTGGGGGGGCGGCGTGAACACTGAAGCTTTCTTT. Translation: CASTGGWGGGVNTEAFF.

This chain uses TRBV5-1 with TRBJ2-7, with TRBD2 as a possible D gene (5 bases). The germline V gene has CDR1 SGHRS and CDR2 YFSETQ. Trimming left V 5 bases short and J 3 bases short, with 15 bases between. The CDR3 runs to 14 residues. For the CDR3, the DNA is TGCGCCAGCAGATTTCGGACTGGGAGCTACGAGCAGTACTTC. Protein: CASRFRTGSYEQYF.

The V and J genes are TRBV30 and TRBJ2-7; 7 nucleotides agree with TRBD2. Germline V gene lookup returns CDR1 GTSNPN and CDR2 SVGIG (reference sequence). The CDR3 is 14 amino acids. V gave up 3 bases and J gave up 1 base; unmatched junction bases: 6. The CDR3 DNA is TGTGCCTGGAGGGTTAGCGGGTCTTCCTACGAGCAGTACTTC. Its translation is CAWRVSGSSYEQYF. Variable domain in full (rest from reference TRBV30 and TRBJ2-7): SQTIHQWPATLVQPVGSPLSLECTVEGTSNPNLYWYRQAAGRGLQLLFYSVGIGQISSEVPQNLSASRPQDRQFILSSKKLLLSDSGFYLCAWRVSGSSYEQYFGPGTRLTVT.

The genes are TRBV5-4 and TRBJ1-2; possibly TRBD1 for D (5 bases). The CDR3 is 14 amino acids. V lost 3 bases to trimming and J lost 4 bases, with 13 bases between them. The germline V gene encodes CDR1 SGHNT and CDR2 YYREEE (reference sequence). The CDR3 region is CASSSGQPTYGYTF. CDR3 nucleotide sequence: TGTGCCAGCAGCTCCGGACAACCGACCTATGGCTACACCTTC.

The DNA for the CDR3 is TGTGCCAGCAGTTACTCTATTGCGAACTCAAACACTGAAGCTTTCTTT. Encoded protein: CASSYSIANSNTEAFF. This chain uses TRBV6-6 with TRBJ1-1; D is uncertain. This CDR3 has 16 amino acids. The ends were cut back, 0 bases at V and 2 bases at J, with 13 bases in the middle. Germline CDR1 and CDR2: MNHNY and SVGAGI (reference sequence).

This clone showed up just once. This rearrangement joins TRBV6-5 to TRBJ1-2, with 9 bases aligning to TRBD1. The CDR3 is made up of 14 amino acids. Germline values: CDR1 MNHEY, CDR2 SVGAGI. V dropped 0 bases and J dropped 8; count of bases not matched to a gene: 4. CDR3 DNA: TGTGCCAGCAGTTACTCGGGACAGGGTCGGGGCTACACCTTC. The encoded protein is CASSYSGQGRGYTF.

This clone showed up just once. The genes are TRBV5-5 and TRBJ2-7; D not resolved. V was pared by 6 bases and J by 5 bases, with 9 bases between. CDR1 is SGHKS and CDR2 is YYEKEE in the germline V gene (reference sequence). This CDR3 is built from 11 residues. The CDR3 here is CASTSYNEQYF. CDR3 DNA: TGTGCCAGCACCTCCTATAACGAGCAGTACTTC.

This chain joins TRBV27 and TRBJ2-2; TRBD1 matches 8 bases. Looked up from germline, CDR1 is MNHEY and CDR2 is SMNVEV (reference sequence). The CDR3 totals 15 residues. Germline trimming cut 7 bases from V and 4 bases from J; bases unmatched to any gene: 8. The CDR3 region has the DNA TGTGCCAGCAAATGGAGGACAGGGACCACCGGGGAGCTGTTTTTT. Protein sequence: CASKWRTGTTGELFF.

The J gene is TRBJ1-4, the V gene TRBV27, with D unclear. Germline CDR1 MNHEY, CDR2 SMNVEV (reference sequence). The CDR3 loop spans 15 amino acids. The V end was cut by 5 bases, the J end by 0 bases, with 10 bases between. The CDR3 protein is CASSVNPATNEKLFF. CDR3 nucleotides: TGTGCCAGCAGTGTTAATCCTGCAACTAATGAAAAACTGTTTTTT. The whole variable domain, remainder taken from reference TRBV27 and TRBJ1-4, is EAQVTQNPRYLITVTGKKLTVTCSQNMNHEYMSWYRQDPGLGLRQIYYSMNVEVTDKGDVPEGYKVSRKEKRNFPLILESPSPNQTSLYFCASSVNPATNEKLFFGSGTQLSVL.

This clone came up once. CDR3 sequence reads: CASSDAFGGAPNQPQHF. The CDR3 coding sequence is TGTGCCAGCAGTGACGCCTTTGGGGGGGCGCCGAATCAGCCCCAGCATTTT. The V call is TRBV6-1, the J call TRBJ1-5; perhaps TRBD1 as D (6 bases). The germline V and J ends were trimmed by 3 bases and 4 bases, with 19 bases remaining between them. CDR1 is MNHNS, CDR2 SASEGT, per germline. CDR3 size: 17 residues.

This clone was counted only a few times. The CDR3 reads CATDRGWSDTEAFF. CDR3 nucleotide sequence: TGTGCCACCGACCGAGGGTGGTCGGACACTGAAGCTTTCTTT. The J gene is TRBJ1-1, the V gene TRBV19; D is unclear. V was shortened by 10 bases and J by 3 bases, with 18 bases between the two germline ends. This CDR3 spans 14 amino acids. CDR1 and CDR2 from the germline V gene are LNHDA and SQIVND (reference sequence).

The CDR3, as DNA: TGTGCCAGCAGTGGCACCGGGGGGACTAGCTGGTACGAGCAGTACTTC. Amino acid sequence: CASSGTGGTSWYEQYF. The chain links TRBV2 to TRBJ2-7; 9 bases map to TRBD2. This CDR3 is built from 16 residues. With 4 bases clipped from V and 4 bases from J, the junction kept 11 bases outside the gene matches. Germline values: CDR1 SNHLY, CDR2 FYNNEI.

The V and J genes are TRBV7-2 and TRBJ1-5; a possible D gene is TRBD1 (5 bases). V lost 2 bases to trimming and J lost 5 bases, with 7 bases between them. This CDR3 has 13 amino acids. CDR1 is SGHTA and CDR2 is FQGNSA in the germline V gene. The DNA of the CDR3 is TGTGCCAGCAGCTTACAGGGTGATCAGCCCCAGCATTTT. Residues: CASSLQGDQPQHF.

This clone was detected a few times. The CDR3 loop reads CASTIGFPGETQYF. CDR3 in DNA: TGTGCCAGCACCATAGGTTTCCCGGGGGAGACCCAGTACTTC. The J gene is TRBJ2-5, the V gene TRBV7-8, with D perhaps matching TRBD2 (5 bases). The CDR3 covers 14 residues. Trimming shortened V by 7 bases and J by 5 bases, and 17 bases separated the two germline ends. Germline values: CDR1 SGHVS, CDR2 FQNEAQ.

The chain carries TRBV10-3 and TRBJ1-1, with D possibly TRBD1 on 5 matching bases. The CDR3 totals 16 residues. Trimming pared 2 bases from V and 0 bases from J, leaving 13 bases between. Germline assignment: CDR1 ENHRY and CDR2 SYGVKD. The CDR3: CAISEVMGGVNTEAFF. CDR3 bases: TGTGCCATCAGTGAGGTTATGGGGGGGGTGAACACTGAAGCTTTCTTT.

In this sample, this clone turned up once. The chain combines TRBV19 with TRBJ2-7, with 10 bases that match TRBD1. Germline V lookup: CDR1 LNHDA, CDR2 SQIVND (reference sequence). The CDR3 spans 14 residues. J lost 5 bases, V lost 4 bases, and 5 bases had no gene match. The CDR3, as DNA: TGTGCCAGTAGTAGCCGGGACAGGGGCCACGAGCAGTACTTC. Protein product: CASSSRDRGHEQYF.